These T cell receptor beta chains were read from a single sample in a study of blood T cell repertoires in COVID-19. Repertoires were generated with immunoSEQ multiplex PCR, while TCRdb's copy carries only in-frame clones and drops some. The profile covers a few hundred thousand clones, with around 88% appearing a single time and 5.5% to 8% taken by the ten largest. The material sequenced was peripheral blood. Source of these receptors: a woman aged 25 to 39 who had recovered from COVID-19. Both conserved end residues are part of each CDR3. A D gene is named only where the DNA matches it firmly. Not all rows give a size; the values are once, few, many and, for expanded clones, a class.

CDR3 DNA | CDR3 protein | V gene | D gene | clone size | J gene
TGTGCCAGCAGCGTCGTGACAGGGGACGCCCAGCATTTT | CASSVVTGDAQHF | TRBV16 | TRBD1 | NA | TRBJ1-5
TGTGCCAGTAGTACGGACAGGTCCAATTCACCCCTCCACTTT | CASSTDRSNSPLHF | TRBV19 | TRBD1 | NA | TRBJ1-6
TGTGCCAGCAGCGGGGGACAGGGGATGGGTTCACCCCTCCACTTT | CASSGGQGMGSPLHF | TRBV2 | TRBD1 | once | TRBJ1-6
TGTGCCAGCAGCCCCGTGCGCGGCCACGAGCAGTACTTC | CASSPVRGHEQYF | TRBV11-2 | NA | few | TRBJ2-7
TGTGCCAGCAGTGAAGCGGCGGGCGAGCAGTTCTTC | CASSEAAGEQFF | TRBV6-1 | NA | NA | TRBJ2-1
TGTGCCAGCGGGGACAATTCTAACTATGGCTACACCTTC | CASGDNSNYGYTF | TRBV2 | NA | NA | TRBJ1-2
TGTGCCAGCTCGCCAGGGACAGGGGCTAGCAATCAGCCCCAGCATTTT | CASSPGTGASNQPQHF | TRBV18 | TRBD1 | NA | TRBJ1-5
TGTGCCAGCTGGGAGGGGAACACTGAAGCTTTCTTT | CASWEGNTEAFF | TRBV2 | NA | NA | TRBJ1-1
TGTGCCAGCTCCCCGACCGGGGGAATGATGAACACTGAAGCTTTCTTT | CASSPTGGMMNTEAFF | TRBV18 | NA | NA | TRBJ1-1
TGTGCCAGCAGCCAAGATAGTCTAGCGGGGGGAAACACAGATACGCAGTATTTT | CASSQDSLAGGNTDTQYF | TRBV3-1/TRBV3-2 | TRBD2 | NA | TRBJ2-3
TGTGCCAGCAGCCAAAGACGGGTTTCGCAGGGGGGAGGTGAAAAACTGTTTTTT | CASSQRRVSQGGGEKLFF | TRBV14 | TRBD1 | NA | TRBJ1-4
TGTGCCAGCAGCCAATCCCCTAGCACTGAAGCTTTCTTT | CASSQSPSTEAFF | TRBV3-1/TRBV3-2 | NA | NA | TRBJ1-1
TGCGCCAGCAGCTTGACAGGGGGGGATGAGCAGTTCTTC | CASSLTGGDEQFF | TRBV5-1 | NA | NA | TRBJ2-1
TGTGCCAGCAGAGGGTGGACAGAAATTAACACTGAAGCTTTCTTT | CASRGWTEINTEAFF | TRBV28 | NA | NA | TRBJ1-1
TGCGCCAGCAGCCGAACTTCTAATGAAAAACTGTTTTTT | CASSRTSNEKLFF | TRBV5-1 | NA | NA | TRBJ1-4
TGTGCCTGGAGACCGGGACTAGCGGGGGGAAGTCGCGAGCAGTACTTC | CAWRPGLAGGSREQYF | TRBV30 | TRBD2 | NA | TRBJ2-7
TGCGCCAGCAGCCCGCGGACTAGCGGGGGTGGGGAGACCCAGTACTTC | CASSPRTSGGGETQYF | TRBV5-1 | TRBD2 | few | TRBJ2-5
TGTGCCAGTGCCCGGGGGAGCTCCTACAATGAGCAGTTCTTC | CASARGSSYNEQFF | TRBV28 | NA | NA | TRBJ2-1
TGTGCCAGCTCAACGGGGACAGCCTACAATGAGCAGTTCTTC | CASSTGTAYNEQFF | TRBV3-1/TRBV3-2 | TRBD1 | NA | TRBJ2-1
TGTGCCAGTCATTATGCGGACAGAACTAACTATGGCTACACCTTC | CASHYADRTNYGYTF | TRBV19 | NA | NA | TRBJ1-2
TGCGCCAGCAGCCAAGATCGAGGACAGGGGGTCAAGGCTGAAGCTTTCTTT | CASSQDRGQGVKAEAFF | TRBV4-1 | TRBD1 | NA | TRBJ1-1